Sequencing of this T cell receptor (beta chain) was carried out in a study of vaccination and CD4 T cells after COVID-19. Study summary: Researchers treated cells with overlapping spike peptides taken from SARS-CoV-2, HCoV-NL63, HCoV-OC43 and HCoV-229E.

With the Oncomine TCR Beta short-read assay, DNA from cultured CD4+ T cells was sequenced. TCRdb analysed the PCR reads with MiXCR anew, one entry per CDR3 protein. The profile shows more than 15,000 distinct CDR3 sequences, roughly 60% of them singletons. The treatment denotes: roughly 11-day PBMC culture with coronavirus spike peptide pools or control peptides (ViraFEST assay). Cultures used over 1.5 million PBMCs per well, 10 IU/ml IL-2 and roughly 9 ug/ml peptides. This clonotype occurred a few times. Antigen specificity is unknown. The receptor's source is a human donor who had recovered from COVID-19. Sequenced material: CD4+ T cells from blood, cultured in vitro, taken after SARS-CoV-2 vaccination.

CDR3 protein: CASRVGAGRAQPQHF. DNA of the CDR3: TGTGCCAGCAGAGTGGGGGCAGGTCGTGCTCAGCCCCAGCATTTT. The chain employs TRBV2 and TRBJ1-5, with a possible D match to TRBD1 (6 bases). Between the trimmed V and J ends, which lost 6 bases and 6 bases, there was a span of 18 bases. The CDR3 has 15 amino acids. In germline, CDR1 is SNHLY, CDR2 FYNNEI.